The rows below give T cell receptor beta chains drawn from one sample of a study of shared clonotypes between healthy human individuals. Here immunoSEQ multiplex PCR was the method, and the copy in TCRdb shows in-frame clones only, minus some. The sample yields about 2,500,000 clones, over 85% seen once. Sequenced sample: naive CD4+ T cells sorted from blood. Source of these receptors: a man between 18 and 35 years old in good health. The conserved cysteine and the conserved F or W are not part of the CDR3 here. Each record gives: CDR3 length, J gene, V gene, D gene, CDR3 protein. A D gene is named only where the DNA matches it firmly.

14	TRBJ2-7	TRBV15	TRBD2	ATSRDSAGGTYEQY
10	TRBJ2-3	TRBV5-1	NA	ASRLSTDTQY
8	TRBJ1-4	TRBV20-1	NA	SAYNEKLF
15	TRBJ2-5	TRBV28	NA	ASSFLLGAESQETQY
11	TRBJ1-1	TRBV6-4	NA	ASKAGSNTEAF
14	TRBJ1-3	TRBV5-1	NA	ASSLDSYGSGNTIY
13	TRBJ2-7	TRBV9	NA	ASSKGLTASHEQY
12	TRBJ1-1	TRBV19	NA	ASSLTALNTEAF
13	TRBJ2-7	TRBV19	NA	ASSIGSNWAYEQY
14	TRBJ1-2	TRBV9	NA	ASSVGGGGQKYGYT
14	TRBJ1-5	TRBV19	NA	ASSIIEGVLNQPQH
15	TRBJ1-2	TRBV4-1	NA	ASSQDRRTYQWGGYT
15	TRBJ1-3	TRBV7-9	NA	ASSLAFVLTSGNTIY
13	TRBJ1-1	TRBV5-6	NA	ASSFLTLLNTEAF
10	TRBJ2-7	TRBV5-1	NA	ASSLDGYEQY
13	TRBJ2-1	TRBV7-9	TRBD1	ASSAGTGGNNEQF
11	TRBJ2-5	TRBV5-1	NA	ASSLALGETQY
13	TRBJ2-3	TRBV7-9	TRBD2	ASSSEQTSGSTQY
10	TRBJ1-5	TRBV30	NA	AWSGGVEPQH
14	TRBJ2-7	TRBV5-4	TRBD2	ASSLLGEGSSYEQY
9	TRBJ1-2	TRBV20-1	NA	SCPRYYGYT
12	TRBJ1-5	TRBV11-2	NA	ASSQGLSNQPQH
13	TRBJ1-4	TRBV28	TRBD1	ASSLATGGREKLF
12	TRBJ2-7	TRBV10-3	NA	AISESGSSYEQY
13	TRBJ2-5	TRBV5-1	NA	ASSLAAGEGETQY
13	TRBJ2-3	TRBV6-1	TRBD2	ASIPVAGGLYTQY
11	TRBJ2-5	TRBV30	NA	AWSDRAPETQY
9	TRBJ2-7	TRBV18	NA	ASSLGAEQY
10	TRBJ2-7	TRBV14	NA	ASSQGIYEQY
11	TRBJ2-5	TRBV6-5	NA	ASSAGPQETQY
15	TRBJ1-1	TRBV10-3	TRBD1	AISEAGRGTMNTEAF
15	TRBJ2-5	TRBV5-4	NA	ASSRDFSGQGQETQY
12	TRBJ2-1	TRBV6-1	TRBD2	ASSGDGGANEQF
13	TRBJ2-6	TRBV2	NA	ASSEVGFGANVLT
11	TRBJ2-2	TRBV19	NA	ASSTRTAGELF
12	TRBJ2-7	TRBV6-5	NA	ASSAGGLGHEQY
9	TRBJ1-1	TRBV2	NA	ASSKNTEAF
15	TRBJ1-1	TRBV4-1	TRBD1	ASSQGYTGGWNTEAF
10	TRBJ2-1	TRBV7-3	NA	ASSLRYNEQF
13	TRBJ1-2	TRBV11-2	NA	ASSPLRGGGYGYT
12	TRBJ1-4	TRBV4-2	NA	ASSQGRVGEKLF
14	TRBJ2-5	TRBV7-6	TRBD2	ASSLVWASGQETQY
14	TRBJ1-2	TRBV19	TRBD1	ASSVRTGAINYGYT
12	TRBJ2-3	TRBV5-1	TRBD2	ASSFGAGLDTQY
13	TRBJ2-5	TRBV9	NA	ASSVGPLGPETQY
13	TRBJ2-3	TRBV7-3	NA	ASSRKGESTDTQY
11	TRBJ1-6	TRBV18	NA	ASSQLNDSPLH
12	TRBJ2-7	TRBV6-1	NA	ASSEHSSSYEQY
11	TRBJ2-1	TRBV30	TRBD2	AWASGAYNEQF
12	TRBJ2-1	TRBV5-4	TRBD2	ASSLAGGWNEQF
12	TRBJ1-1	TRBV7-2	NA	ASSYGRLNTEAF
11	TRBJ1-1	TRBV30	TRBD1	AWTGDRDTEAF
10	TRBJ2-5	TRBV6-6	NA	ASSRGQETQY
12	TRBJ2-5	TRBV5-4	NA	ASSLAGVSETQY
13	TRBJ2-4	TRBV4-1	NA	ASSQDLGQKNIQY
14	TRBJ1-5	TRBV6-5	NA	ASSYSFQGTNQPQH
12	TRBJ1-5	TRBV28	NA	ASTLPGYIAPQH
13	TRBJ1-5	TRBV6-5	TRBD1	ASGRTGGTNQPQH
14	TRBJ2-7	TRBV6-1	TRBD1	ASSGLGTGYSYEQY
14	TRBJ2-1	TRBV5-6	TRBD1	ASSPGQGGKLSEQF